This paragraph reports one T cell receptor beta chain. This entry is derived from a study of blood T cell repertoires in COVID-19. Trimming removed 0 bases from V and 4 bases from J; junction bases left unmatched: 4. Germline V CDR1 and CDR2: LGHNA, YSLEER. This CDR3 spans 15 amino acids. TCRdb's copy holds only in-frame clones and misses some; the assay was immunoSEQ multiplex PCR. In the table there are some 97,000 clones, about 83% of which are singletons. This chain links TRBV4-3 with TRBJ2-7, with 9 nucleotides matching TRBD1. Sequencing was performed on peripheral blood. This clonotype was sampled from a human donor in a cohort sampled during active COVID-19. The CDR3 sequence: CASSQDGGTGYEQYF. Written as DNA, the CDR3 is TGCGCCAGCAGCCAAGATGGCGGGACAGGGTACGAGCAGTACTTC.